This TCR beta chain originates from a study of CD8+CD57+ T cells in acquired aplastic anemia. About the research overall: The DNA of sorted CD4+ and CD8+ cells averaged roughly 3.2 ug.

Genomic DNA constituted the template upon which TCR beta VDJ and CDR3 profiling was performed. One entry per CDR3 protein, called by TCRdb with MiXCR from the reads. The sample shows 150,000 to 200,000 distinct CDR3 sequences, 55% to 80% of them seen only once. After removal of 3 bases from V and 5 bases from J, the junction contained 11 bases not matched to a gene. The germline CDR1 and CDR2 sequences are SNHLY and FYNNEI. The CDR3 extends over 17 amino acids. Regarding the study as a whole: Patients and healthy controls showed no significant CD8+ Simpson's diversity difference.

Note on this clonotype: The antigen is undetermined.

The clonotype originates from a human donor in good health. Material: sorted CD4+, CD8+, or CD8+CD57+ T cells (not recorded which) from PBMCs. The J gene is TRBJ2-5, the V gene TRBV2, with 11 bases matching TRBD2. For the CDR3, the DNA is TGTGCCAGCAGTGATTCGTCTAGCGGGAGGATTGCGGAGACCCAGTACTTC. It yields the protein CASSDSSSGRIAETQYF. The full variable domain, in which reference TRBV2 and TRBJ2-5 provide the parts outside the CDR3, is EPEVTQTPSHQVTQMGQEVILRCVPISNHLYFYWYRQILGQKVEFLVSFYNNEISEKSEIFDDQFSVERPDGSNFTLKIRSTKLEDSAMYFCASSDSSSGRIAETQYFGPGTRLLVL.